This TCR beta chain was captured in a study of a mutant IDH1 vaccine in newly diagnosed glioma. Study background: Antecedent treatment encompassed radiotherapy, temozolomide, or their combination; the majority received both.

Data came from immunoSEQ multiplex PCR; TCRdb stores just in-frame clones and leaves some out. The data show roughly 86,000 clones, about 81% seen once. Trimming stripped 5 bases from V and 8 bases from J, with 13 bases between. The CDR3 runs to 13 residues. Per germline, CDR1 MNHEY and CDR2 SVGAGI. As to time point: week 47, end of study. Vaccination comprised doses that each held 300 ug of mutant IDH1 20-mer peptide, plus topical imiquimod. A note on this clone: Its specificity is not known.

The sample consisted of PBMCs, taken from a glioma patient whose treatment included an IDH1 peptide vaccine. This TCR came from a man in his forties with glioma. The chain links TRBV6-5 to TRBJ2-1, with D tentatively TRBD2 (6 bases). In DNA form, the CDR3 reads TGTGCCAGCAGTATTACTAGCAGGGATGAGCAGTTCTTC. Amino acids: CASSITSRDEQFF.